The clone carrying this TCR beta chain was seen only a few times. This CDR3 is built from 14 residues. CDR1 SGDLS and CDR2 YYNGEE come from the germline V gene. Deletions cut 2 bases from V and 4 bases from J, with 11 bases between. These data are taken from a study of cytomegalovirus exposure and HLA in healthy donors. Vbeta (60) and Jbeta (13) primers were used in the PCR. In the original analysis: Later, an analysis found about 80 million unique TCR beta chains, and around 12 million of these were shared. The method was immunoSEQ multiplex PCR; TCRdb's version includes in-frame clones alone and lacks a portion of them. V, J and clone size are those of that table, while D and trimming were read from the DNA. Of 150,000 to 200,000 clones in the sample, 70% to 90% were seen once.

The sample comprised PBMCs. This sequence was found in a woman under 40 in good health and CMV-seronegative. The chain employs TRBV9 and TRBJ2-3; D is perhaps TRBD2 (6 bases). In DNA form, the CDR3 reads TGTGCCAGCAGCGTGGACTATGGGGCAGATACGCAGTATTTT. Its protein product is CASSVDYGADTQYF.